The clone carrying this T cell receptor beta chain showed up just once. There are 17 residues in the CDR3. Germline values: CDR1 SGHRS, CDR2 YFSETQ. The ends were cut back, 3 bases at V and 8 bases at J, with 26 bases in the middle. Authors' methods: Amplification of reference gene primers provided the estimated nucleated cell counts. Assay used: immunoSEQ multiplex PCR; TCRdb lists only in-frame clones, some missing. V and J calls and clone size follow that table, whereas D and trimming were derived from the DNA. The table lists under 250,000 clones, just under 85% of them singletons. The sample belongs to a study of blood T cell repertoires in COVID-19. Study-level background: Samples representing acute and convalescent COVID-19 were sourced from the United States, Italy and Spain. T cells, B-cell-depleted T cells, or PBMCs provided the cDNA or gDNA that served as material.

The sequence came from a woman aged 50 to 65 with active or convalescent COVID-19. Sequencing used peripheral blood. This chain uses TRBV5-1 with TRBJ1-2, with D possibly matching TRBD1 (6 bases). This CDR3 reads CASSWGQYGAGSRGYTF. CDR3 DNA: TGCGCCAGCAGCTGGGGGCAGTATGGTGCAGGGTCGCGGGGCTACACCTTC.